This TCR beta chain derives from a study of blood T cell repertoires in COVID-19. Germline assignment: CDR1 MNHNS and CDR2 SASEGT. After removal of 3 bases from V and 4 bases from J, the junction contained 0 bases not matched to a gene. The CDR3 contains 13 residues. The data were produced by immunoSEQ multiplex PCR, yet TCRdb's version contains in-frame clones alone and is incomplete. The table lists around 140,000 clones, over 65% of them singletons. Specimen: peripheral blood. This clonotype was sampled from a human donor in a cohort sampled during active COVID-19. The genes are TRBV6-1 and TRBJ2-1; 7 bases agree with TRBD1. CDR3: CASSEGQYNEQFF. The CDR3 DNA reads as TGTGCCAGCAGTGAGGGACAGTACAATGAGCAGTTCTTC.